This T cell receptor beta chain was sequenced for a study of shared clonotypes between healthy human individuals. Across the study: The cohort had a couple of women and a few men, ages 18 to 49.

Produced via immunoSEQ multiplex PCR; TCRdb's table is partial and in-frame only. In the table there are roughly 1 million clones, about 77% of which are singletons. J gave up 12 bases and V 5 bases, and 14 bases lay outside the gene matches. The germline V gene has CDR1 SGHTA and CDR2 FQGNSA. The CDR3 spans 15 residues. As regards this clone: Its specificity is not known.

Study-level findings and limits: The naive CD4 repertoires of a handful of donors were compared, and roughly 5% of clonotypes were shared.

Sequencing was carried out using memory CD4+ T cells sorted from blood. Documented subset: CD45RA-negative fraction. The chain recombines TRBV7-2 with TRBJ2-1; 9 bases fit TRBD2. This clonotype was obtained from a man aged 18 to 29 in good health. The CDR3 loop reads CASSRASGKTPLQFF. The CDR3, as DNA: TGTGCCAGCAGCCGAGCTAGCGGGAAAACGCCCCTGCAGTTCTTC. Full variable domain (rest looked up from reference TRBV7-2 and TRBJ2-1): GAGVSQSPSNKVTEKGKDVELRCDPISGHTALYWYRQSLGQGLEFLIYFQGNSAPDKSGLPSDRFSAERTGGSVSTLTIQRTQQEDSAVYLCASSRASGKTPLQFFGPGTRLTVL.